The 20 T cell receptor beta chains listed next were all sequenced from one sample in a study of blood T cell repertoires in COVID-19. TCRdb's copy holds only in-frame clones and misses some; the assay was immunoSEQ multiplex PCR. The table includes roughly 310,000 clones, more than 75% detected once. The sequencing input was peripheral blood. Receptors originate from a woman in her fifties or sixties with active or convalescent COVID-19.

This chain uses TRBV7-2 with TRBJ2-1; a possible D gene is TRBD2 (7 bases). V lost 1 base, J lost 6 bases, and 13 bases lay in between. CDR3 size: 15 residues. Germline V gene data show CDR1 as SGHTA and CDR2 as FQGNSA. The CDR3 coding sequence is TGTGCCAGCAGCTTAGAGAGGGGGACTATCAATGAGCAGTTCTTC. This sequence encodes CASSLERGTINEQFF.

V and J are TRBV4-2 and TRBJ2-7; 8 bases fit TRBD1. Trimming cost V 1 base and J 6 bases; bases outside gene matches: 14. This CDR3 comprises 17 residues. Germline assignment: CDR1 LGHNA and CDR2 YNFKEQ. This CDR3 is CASSQGGEWTGYSEQYF. DNA for the CDR3: TGTGCCAGCAGCCAAGGAGGGGAGTGGACAGGGTACAGCGAGCAGTACTTC.

The chain has TRBV2 and TRBJ1-1; D not certain. CDR1 is SNHLY, CDR2 FYNNEI, per germline. This CDR3 is 11 amino acids long. CDR3 nucleotide sequence: TGTGCGACACGCCAGGACACTGAAGCTTTCTTT. This codes for CATRQDTEAFF.

The V and J genes are TRBV4-3 and TRBJ2-1; 9 nucleotides line up with TRBD1. Germline lookup yields CDR1 LGHNA and CDR2 YSLEER. This CDR3 contains 16 residues. Trimming took 4 bases from V and 5 from J; bases not matched to a gene: 9. This CDR3 reads CASSPIGQGRDNEQFF. CDR3 coding DNA: TGCGCCAGCAGCCCAATAGGACAGGGGAGGGACAATGAGCAGTTCTTC.

This clone has only one observation. The rearrangement links TRBV9 to TRBJ2-5; tentative D call: TRBD2 (6 bases). This CDR3 is 17 amino acids long. Germline assignment: CDR1 SGDLS and CDR2 YYNGEE. Trimming left V 0 bases short and J 5 bases short, with 20 bases between. The CDR3 sequence: CASSVAGEAAQWETQYF. CDR3 nucleotide sequence: TGTGCCAGCAGCGTAGCTGGGGAGGCGGCCCAATGGGAGACCCAGTACTTC.

The chain employs TRBV24-1 and TRBJ1-2; 9 bases agree with TRBD1. The V and J ends lost 4 bases and 10 bases, in that order; junction bases with no gene match: 3. Germline assignment: CDR1 KGHDR and CDR2 SFDVKD. CDR3 length equals 12 residues. CDR3 residues: CATSDRDRDYTF. Written as DNA, the CDR3 is TGTGCCACCAGTGACCGGGACAGGGACTACACCTTC.

The chain carries TRBV2 and TRBJ1-2, with D perhaps matching TRBD1 (6 bases). The CDR3 spans 15 residues. Between the trimmed V and J ends, which lost 4 bases and 4 bases, there was a span of 16 bases. The V gene's germline CDR1 is SNHLY and CDR2 FYNNEI. CDR3 residues: CASSVALGASYGYTF. CDR3 in DNA: TGTGCCAGCAGTGTCGCCCTGGGGGCGTCCTATGGCTACACCTTC. Combining the CDR3 with reference TRBV2 and TRBJ1-2 gives the whole variable domain EPEVTQTPSHQVTQMGQEVILRCVPISNHLYFYWYRQILGQKVEFLVSFYNNEISEKSEIFDDQFSVERPDGSNFTLKIRSTKLEDSAMYFCASSVALGASYGYTFGSGTRLTVV.

The chain employs TRBV20-1 and TRBJ2-5; 7 positions agree with TRBD1. CDR3 size: 13 residues. V lost 3 bases and J lost 5; bases outside the gene matches: 6. Per the germline V gene, CDR1 is DFQATT and CDR2 is SNEGSKA (reference sequence). The CDR3 nucleotides read TGCAGTGCTAGTGGGGGACAGATGGAGACCCAGTACTTC. Its translation: CSASGGQMETQYF.

The V and J genes are TRBV14 and TRBJ1-6; D is ambiguous. CDR3 size: 15 residues. Germline lookup yields CDR1 SGHDN and CDR2 FVKESK. The V and J ends lost 4 bases and 7 bases respectively, with 14 bases between them. CDR3 sequence reads: CASSPDTARNSPLHF. The CDR3 coding sequence is TGTGCCAGCAGCCCGGATACAGCCCGAAATTCACCCCTCCACTTT.

V and J are TRBV19 and TRBJ1-1, with D hard to call. Trimming removed 8 bases at V and 3 bases at J, with 13 bases between. This CDR3 region has 13 residues. Germline V gene sequence: CDR1 LNHDA, CDR2 SQIVND (reference sequence). The CDR3 DNA is TGTGCCAGTCGGACCTGGGAGGACACTGAAGCTTTCTTT. Translation gives CASRTWEDTEAFF.

The chain couples TRBV9 to TRBJ2-7; a possible D gene is TRBD2 (7 bases). Trimming stripped 3 bases from V and 0 bases from J, with 10 bases between. The germline V gene has CDR1 SGDLS and CDR2 YYNGEE. The length of the CDR3 is 14 residues. CDR3 in amino acids: CASSEGGDSYEQYF. The DNA for the CDR3 is TGTGCCAGCAGCGAGGGGGGGGACTCCTACGAGCAGTACTTC.

The chain uses TRBV9 and TRBJ2-7, with 16 bases identical to TRBD2. This CDR3 has 19 residues. The germline V gene encodes CDR1 SGDLS and CDR2 YYNGEE. The V and J ends lost 4 bases and 2 bases, in that order; junction bases with no gene match: 12. The CDR3 DNA reads TGTGCCAGCAGCCCTCGTGCTACCGGGACTAGCGGGAGGGCCTACGAGCAGTACTTC. It translates to CASSPRATGTSGRAYEQYF.

In the case of this clone: Other DNA sequences from this sample encode an identical CDR3 as well. The gene calls are TRBV7-9 and TRBJ1-1; tentative D call: TRBD1 (5 bases). The V end was cut by 5 bases, the J end by 5 bases, with 12 bases between. The germline CDR1 and CDR2 sequences are SEHNR and FQNEAQ (reference sequence). The CDR3 spans 13 residues. Here the CDR3 DNA reads TGTGCCAGCAGCCCTCGGGGGAGGACTGAAGCTTTCTTT. This sequence encodes CASSPRGRTEAFF.

The chain couples TRBV7-8 to TRBJ2-1; 10 bases map to TRBD1. The CDR3 totals 15 residues. The trim removed 5 bases at V and 4 bases at J, leaving 5 bases unmatched. Germline CDR1 is SGHVS and CDR2 is FQNEAQ. CDR3 nucleotide sequence: TGTGCCAGCAGCCGAGGACAGGGGGATTACAATGAGCAGTTCTTC. Translated, it gives CASSRGQGDYNEQFF.

The rearrangement joins TRBV16 to TRBJ2-7; possible D gene TRBD2, 6 bases. This CDR3 contains 14 residues. V gave up 4 bases and J gave up 6 bases, with 16 bases separating them. CDR1 KGHSY and CDR2 FQNENV come from the germline V gene. The CDR3 DNA follows: TGTGCCAGCAGCCCATCCCTAGCGAGGGGCGAGCAGTACTTC. Its protein product is CASSPSLARGEQYF.

This clone came up a few times. The rearrangement uses TRBV28 and TRBJ1-2; 8 bases align to TRBD1. J lost 2 bases, V lost 3 bases, and 8 bases had no gene match. CDR3 length: 16 residues. The V gene's germline CDR1 is MDHEN and CDR2 SYDVKM. CDR3 residues: CASSFLDRGKNYGYTF. As DNA, the CDR3 is TGTGCCAGCAGTTTCCTCGACAGGGGCAAAAACTATGGCTACACCTTC.

The chain has TRBV7-9 and TRBJ2-1, with a tentative D call TRBD1 (5 bases). Germline CDR1 SEHNR, CDR2 FQNEAQ (reference sequence). The CDR3 totals 12 residues. Trimming took off 8 bases at V and 5 bases at J, with 10 bases between the two ends. The CDR3 nucleotides are TGTGCCAGCCGAGTAGGGGACAATGAGCAGTTCTTC. Translating gives CASRVGDNEQFF.

V usage is TRBV7-2 and J usage is TRBJ1-5; weak D call: TRBD1 (5 bases). This CDR3 region has 17 residues. CDR1 is SGHTA, CDR2 FQGNSA, per germline. Deletions cut 5 bases from V and 2 bases from J, with 19 bases between. The DNA of the CDR3 is TGTGCCAGCAGCCCCAGTTGGGGGGTGGAGGGCAATCAGCCCCAGCATTTT. It specifies CASSPSWGVEGNQPQHF.

The rearrangement links TRBV4-2 to TRBJ1-1, with no clear D. The CDR3 covers 14 residues. Trimming stripped 3 bases from V and 1 base from J, with 9 bases between. The germline gives CDR1 LGHNA, CDR2 YNFKEQ. CDR3 residues: CASSQAGGNTEAFF. CDR3 in DNA: TGTGCCAGCAGCCAGGCGGGCGGGAACACTGAAGCTTTCTTT.

This clone showed up just once. The rearrangement joins TRBV5-8 to TRBJ1-4; 10 positions match TRBD1. The V segment lost 6 bases and the J segment 2 bases; nucleotides outside the gene matches: 4. Germline-derived CDR1 and CDR2 are SGHTS and YDEGEE. This CDR3 is 15 amino acids long. This chain's CDR3 is CASNGQGVTNEKLFF. Written as DNA, the CDR3 is TGTGCCAGCAACGGACAGGGGGTTACTAATGAAAAACTGTTTTTT.